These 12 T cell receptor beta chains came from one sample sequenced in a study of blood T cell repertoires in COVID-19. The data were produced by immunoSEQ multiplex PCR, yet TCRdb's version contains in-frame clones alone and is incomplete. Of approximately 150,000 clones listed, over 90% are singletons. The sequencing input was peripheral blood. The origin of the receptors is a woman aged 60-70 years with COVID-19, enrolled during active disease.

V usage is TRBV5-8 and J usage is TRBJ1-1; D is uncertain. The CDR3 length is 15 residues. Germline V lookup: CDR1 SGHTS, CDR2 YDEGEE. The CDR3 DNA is TGTGCAGGAGCCCTCCGGGGAACTCTGAACACTGAAGCTTTCTTT. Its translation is CAGALRGTLNTEAFF.

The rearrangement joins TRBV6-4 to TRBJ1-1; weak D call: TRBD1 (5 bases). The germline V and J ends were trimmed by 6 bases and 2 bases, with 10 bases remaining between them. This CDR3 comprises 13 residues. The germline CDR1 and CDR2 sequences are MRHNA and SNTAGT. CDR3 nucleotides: TGTGCCAGCAGCTACCAGGGAAACACTGAAGCTTTCTTT. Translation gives CASSYQGNTEAFF.

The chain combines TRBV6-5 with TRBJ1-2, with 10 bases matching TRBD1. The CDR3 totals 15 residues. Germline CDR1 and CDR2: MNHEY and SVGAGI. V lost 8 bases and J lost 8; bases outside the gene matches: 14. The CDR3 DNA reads TGTGCCAGCCAATCGACAGGGGGCGCTGGTTGGGGCTACACCTTC. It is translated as CASQSTGGAGWGYTF.

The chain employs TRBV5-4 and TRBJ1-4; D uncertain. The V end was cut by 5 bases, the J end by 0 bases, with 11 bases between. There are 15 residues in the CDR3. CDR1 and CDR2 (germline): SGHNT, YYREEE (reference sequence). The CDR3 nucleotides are TGTGCCAGCAGGGCCGGCGGGACAACTAATGAAAAACTGTTTTTT. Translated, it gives CASRAGGTTNEKLFF. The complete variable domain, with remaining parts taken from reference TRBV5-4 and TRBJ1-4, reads ETGVTQSPTHLIKTRGQQVTLRCSSQSGHNTVSWYQQALGQGPQFIFQYYREEENGRGNFPPRFSGLQFPNYSSELNVNALELDDSALYLCASRAGGTTNEKLFFGSGTQLSVL.

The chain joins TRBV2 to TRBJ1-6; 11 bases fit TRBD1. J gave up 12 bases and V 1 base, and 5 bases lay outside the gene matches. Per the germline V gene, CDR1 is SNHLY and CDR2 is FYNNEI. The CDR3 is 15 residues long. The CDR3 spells CASSEDGTGGIPLHF. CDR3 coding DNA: TGTGCCAGCAGTGAAGATGGGACAGGGGGTATACCCCTCCACTTT.

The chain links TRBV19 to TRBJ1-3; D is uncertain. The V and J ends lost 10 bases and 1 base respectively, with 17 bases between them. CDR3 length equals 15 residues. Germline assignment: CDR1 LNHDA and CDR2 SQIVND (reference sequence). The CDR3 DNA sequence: TGTGCCACCGCCCGAGAACGGTCATCTGGAAACACCATATATTTT. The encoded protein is CATARERSSGNTIYF. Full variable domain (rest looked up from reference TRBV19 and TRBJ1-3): DGGITQSPKYLFRKEGQNVTLSCEQNLNHDAMYWYRQDPGQGLRLIYYSQIVNDFQKGDIAEGYSVSREKKESFPLTVTSAQKNPTAFYLCATARERSSGNTIYFGEGSWLTVV.

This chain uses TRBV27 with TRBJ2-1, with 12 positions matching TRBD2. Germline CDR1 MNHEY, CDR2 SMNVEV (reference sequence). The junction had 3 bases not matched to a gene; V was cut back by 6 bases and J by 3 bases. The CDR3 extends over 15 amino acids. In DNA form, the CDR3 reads TGTGCCAGCAGCTCGGGACTAGCGGGCTACAATGAGCAGTTCTTC. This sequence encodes CASSSGLAGYNEQFF.

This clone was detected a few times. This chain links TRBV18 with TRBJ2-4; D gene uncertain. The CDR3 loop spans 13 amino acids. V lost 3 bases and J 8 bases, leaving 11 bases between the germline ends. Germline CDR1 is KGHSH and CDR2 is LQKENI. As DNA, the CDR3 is TGTGCCAGCTCACCCAGGCTTGTGGACATTCAGTACTTC. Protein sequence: CASSPRLVDIQYF.

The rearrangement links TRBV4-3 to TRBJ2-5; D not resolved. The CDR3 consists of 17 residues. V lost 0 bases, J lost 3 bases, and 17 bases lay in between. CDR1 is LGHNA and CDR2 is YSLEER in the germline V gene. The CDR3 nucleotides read TGCGCCAGCAGCCAAGACCGGTGGTCGAAGAAAAAAGAGACCCAGTACTTC. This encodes CASSQDRWSKKKETQYF.

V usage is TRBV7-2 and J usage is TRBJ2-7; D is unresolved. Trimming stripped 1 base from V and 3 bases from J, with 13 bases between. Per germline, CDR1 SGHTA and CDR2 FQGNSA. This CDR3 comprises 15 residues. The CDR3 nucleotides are TGTGCCAGCAGCTTAGATCGCAGTTCCCTCTACGAGCAGTACTTC. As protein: CASSLDRSSLYEQYF.

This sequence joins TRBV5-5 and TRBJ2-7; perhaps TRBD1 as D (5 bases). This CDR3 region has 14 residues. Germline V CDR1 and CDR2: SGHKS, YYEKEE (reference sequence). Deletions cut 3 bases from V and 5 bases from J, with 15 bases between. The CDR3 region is CASSSSRGGDEQYF. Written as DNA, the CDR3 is TGTGCCAGCAGCTCTTCAAGGGGTGGCGACGAGCAGTACTTC. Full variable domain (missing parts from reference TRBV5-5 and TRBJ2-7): DAGVTQSPTHLIKTRGQQVTLRCSPISGHKSVSWYQQVLGQGPQFIFQYYEKEERGRGNFPDRFSARQFPNYSSELNVNALLLGDSALYLCASSSSRGGDEQYFGPGTRLTVT.

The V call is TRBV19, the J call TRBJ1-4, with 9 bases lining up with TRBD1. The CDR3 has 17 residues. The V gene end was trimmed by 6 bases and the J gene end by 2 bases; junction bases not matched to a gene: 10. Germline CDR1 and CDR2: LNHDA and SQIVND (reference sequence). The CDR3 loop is CASRPNRGRRTNEKLFF. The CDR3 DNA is TGTGCCAGTAGGCCTAACAGGGGGCGCCGGACTAATGAAAAACTGTTTTTT.